This TCR beta chain was captured in a study of blood T cell repertoires in COVID-19. Using immunoSEQ multiplex PCR, the repertoire was profiled, and TCRdb retains in-frame clones only, with some absent. The sample records 250,000 to 300,000 clones, roughly 92% being singletons. Germline V gene lookup returns CDR1 SQVTM and CDR2 ANQGSEA. The CDR3 loop spans 14 amino acids. Trimming took 5 bases from V and 6 from J, leaving 16 bases between them. The sample comprised peripheral blood. V usage is TRBV29-1 and J usage is TRBJ2-2, with D possibly TRBD1 on 6 matching bases. The clonotype originates from a woman aged 30 to 39 with COVID-19, enrolled during active disease. CDR3 protein: CSVRLDSLSGELFF. CDR3 DNA: TGCAGCGTTCGTTTGGACAGTCTTTCCGGGGAGCTGTTTTTT.